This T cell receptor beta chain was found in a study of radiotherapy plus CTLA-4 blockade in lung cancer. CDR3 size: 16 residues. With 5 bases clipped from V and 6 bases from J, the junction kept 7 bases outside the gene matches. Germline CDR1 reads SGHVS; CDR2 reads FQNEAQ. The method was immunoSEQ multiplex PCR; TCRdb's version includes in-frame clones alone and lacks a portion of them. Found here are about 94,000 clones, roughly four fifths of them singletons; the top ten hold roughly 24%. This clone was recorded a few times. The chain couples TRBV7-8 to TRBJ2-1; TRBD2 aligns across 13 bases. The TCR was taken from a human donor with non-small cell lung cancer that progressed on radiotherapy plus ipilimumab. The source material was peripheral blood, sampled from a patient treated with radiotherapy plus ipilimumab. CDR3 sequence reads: CASSELLAGGPNEQFF. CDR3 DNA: TGTGCCAGCAGCGAACTACTAGCGGGAGGGCCCAATGAGCAGTTCTTC.